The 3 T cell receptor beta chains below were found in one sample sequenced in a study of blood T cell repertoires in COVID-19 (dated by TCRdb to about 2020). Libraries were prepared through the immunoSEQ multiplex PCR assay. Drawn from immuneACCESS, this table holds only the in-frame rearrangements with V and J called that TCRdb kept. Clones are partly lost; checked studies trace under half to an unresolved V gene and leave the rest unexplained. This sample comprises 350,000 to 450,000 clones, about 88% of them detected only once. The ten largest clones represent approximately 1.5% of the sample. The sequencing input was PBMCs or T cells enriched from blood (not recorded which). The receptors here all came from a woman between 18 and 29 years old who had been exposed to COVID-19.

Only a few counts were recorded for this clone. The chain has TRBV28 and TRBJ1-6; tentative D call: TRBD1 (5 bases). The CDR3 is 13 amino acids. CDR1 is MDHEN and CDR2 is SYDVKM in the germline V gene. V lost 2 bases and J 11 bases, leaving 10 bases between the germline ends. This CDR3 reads CASSLGARPPLHF. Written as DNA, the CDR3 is TGTGCCAGCAGTTTAGGGGCCAGACCACCCCTCCACTTT. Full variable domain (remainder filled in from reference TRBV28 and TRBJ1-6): DVKVTQSSRYLVKRTGEKVFLECVQDMDHENMFWYRQDPGLGLRLIYFSYDVKMKEKGDIPEGYSVSREKKERFSLILESASTNQTSMYLCASSLGARPPLHFGNGTRLTVT.

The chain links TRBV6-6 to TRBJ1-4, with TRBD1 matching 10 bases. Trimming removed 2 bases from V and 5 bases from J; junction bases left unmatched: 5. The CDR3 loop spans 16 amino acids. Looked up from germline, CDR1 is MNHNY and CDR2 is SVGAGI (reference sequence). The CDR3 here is CASSYETGGRNEKLFF. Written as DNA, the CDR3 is TGTGCCAGCAGTTACGAGACAGGGGGCAGAAATGAAAAACTGTTTTTT.

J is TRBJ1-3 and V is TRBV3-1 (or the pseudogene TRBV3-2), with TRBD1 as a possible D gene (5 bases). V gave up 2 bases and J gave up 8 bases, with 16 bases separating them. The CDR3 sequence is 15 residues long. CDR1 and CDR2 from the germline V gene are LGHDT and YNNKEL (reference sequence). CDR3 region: CASSQSQGGADTIYF. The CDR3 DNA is TGTGCCAGCAGCCAAAGCCAGGGAGGGGCGGACACCATATATTTT.